Shown below are 23 T cell receptor beta chains from a single sample sequenced in a study of T cell repertoires in ileal Crohn's disease. Using immunoSEQ multiplex PCR, the repertoire was profiled, and TCRdb retains in-frame clones only, with some absent. The sample lists several thousand clones; 70% to 90% were seen once. As for time point: inflamed ileum from the surgical specimen. The specimen was ileal tissue. All receptors derive from an adult with Crohn's disease.

The chain recombines TRBV19 with TRBJ2-7; D remains unclear. The V end lost 4 bases, the J end lost 4 bases, and 14 bases lay between the germline ends. Per germline, CDR1 LNHDA and CDR2 SQIVND (reference sequence). CDR3 length equals 14 residues. The CDR3 loop is CASSTYDGEYEQYF. For the CDR3, the DNA is TGTGCCAGTAGTACTTACGACGGTGAATACGAGCAGTACTTC.

This chain joins TRBV7-9 and TRBJ1-2; a weak D match, TRBD1 (6 bases). V was shortened by 5 bases and J by 2 bases, with 15 bases between the two germline ends. Per the germline V gene, CDR1 is SEHNR and CDR2 is FQNEAQ (reference sequence). This CDR3 has 15 amino acids. Written as DNA, the CDR3 is TGTGCCAGCAGCCCTCAACGTGACAGGAACTATGGCTACACCTTC. Translation: CASSPQRDRNYGYTF.

The genes are TRBV4-2 and TRBJ1-2; D not certain. V was shortened by 0 bases and J by 5 bases, with 13 bases between the two germline ends. This CDR3 spans 15 amino acids. The V gene's germline CDR1 is LGHNA and CDR2 YNFKEQ. The CDR3 sequence: CASSQEEMGLYGYTF. The CDR3 bases are TGTGCCAGCAGCCAAGAAGAGATGGGGTTATATGGCTACACCTTC.

V gene TRBV6-4 combines with J gene TRBJ1-2; D gene uncertain. The CDR3 extends over 15 amino acids. Trimming stripped 2 bases from V and 4 bases from J, with 14 bases between. Germline V CDR1 and CDR2: MRHNA, SNTAGT. CDR3 sequence reads: CASSDPGRPGYGYTF. CDR3 DNA: TGTGCCAGCAGTGACCCCGGGCGGCCGGGCTATGGCTACACCTTC.

The chain uses TRBV6-4 and TRBJ2-2; D may be TRBD1 (6 bases). Germline V gene lookup returns CDR1 MRHNA and CDR2 SNTAGT. Trimming left V 7 bases short and J 2 bases short, with 11 bases between. CDR3 length equals 14 residues. The CDR3 nucleotides read TGTGCCAGCACACGGACAGCTAACACCGGGGAGCTGTTTTTT. This sequence encodes CASTRTANTGELFF.

This clone appeared a single time. This chain connects TRBV28 to TRBJ1-1, with 8 bases aligning to TRBD1. The V and J ends lost 6 bases and 0 bases, in that order; junction bases with no gene match: 3. The CDR3 sequence is 14 residues long. Germline V gene data show CDR1 as MDHEN and CDR2 as SYDVKM. The DNA for the CDR3 is TGTGCCAGCAGCCAGGGGGCGGTGAACACTGAAGCTTTCTTT. It specifies CASSQGAVNTEAFF. Full variable domain (missing parts from reference TRBV28 and TRBJ1-1): DVKVTQSSRYLVKRTGEKVFLECVQDMDHENMFWYRQDPGLGLRLIYFSYDVKMKEKGDIPEGYSVSREKKERFSLILESASTNQTSMYLCASSQGAVNTEAFFGQGTRLTVV.

V is TRBV4-2 and J is TRBJ2-5; the match to TRBD2 covers 9 bases. Germline CDR1 reads LGHNA; CDR2 reads YNFKEQ. The CDR3 loop spans 14 amino acids. The trim removed 5 bases at V and 2 bases at J, leaving 3 bases unmatched. The CDR3 reads CASSYLAGQETQYF. In DNA form, the CDR3 reads TGTGCCAGCAGCTACCTAGCGGGGCAAGAGACCCAGTACTTC.

The chain recombines TRBV6-1 with TRBJ2-7; the match to TRBD1 covers 9 bases. V shed 2 bases and J 5 bases; nucleotides not matched to a gene: 10. In germline, CDR1 is MNHNS, CDR2 SASEGT. The CDR3 is 16 residues long. The CDR3 DNA follows: TGTGCCAGCAGTGAATGGTTTGGTACAGGGGGCAACGAGCAGTACTTC. Translating it yields CASSEWFGTGGNEQYF.

The chain uses TRBV15 and TRBJ1-3; no clear D. Trimming removed 9 bases at V and 0 bases at J, with 18 bases between. Per the germline V gene, CDR1 is LNHNV and CDR2 is YYDKDF (reference sequence). CDR3 size: 16 residues. This CDR3 is CATEDRVTFSGNTIYF. The CDR3 DNA sequence: TGTGCCACGGAGGACCGAGTCACCTTCTCTGGAAACACCATATATTTT.

The J gene is TRBJ1-2, the V gene TRBV28, with TRBD1 matching 8 bases. The trim removed 3 bases at V and 0 bases at J, leaving 6 bases unmatched. Germline V gives CDR1 MDHEN, CDR2 SYDVKM. The CDR3 length is 16 residues. CDR3 loop: CASSFLSGGTNYGYTF. CDR3 coding DNA: TGTGCCAGCAGTTTTCTGTCAGGGGGCACTAACTATGGCTACACCTTC.

The chain combines TRBV19 with TRBJ1-5; a weak D match, TRBD1 (6 bases). Germline assignment: CDR1 LNHDA and CDR2 SQIVND (reference sequence). The V end lost 3 bases, the J end lost 7 bases, and 10 bases lay between the germline ends. This CDR3 has 13 residues. CDR3 sequence reads: CASSMADRQPQHF. In DNA, the CDR3 is TGTGCCAGTAGTATGGCGGACAGACAGCCCCAGCATTTT.

The rearrangement joins TRBV9 to TRBJ2-3; 12 bases are shared with TRBD2. This CDR3 has 17 amino acids. Germline values: CDR1 SGDLS, CDR2 YYNGEE. Losses at the gene ends were 0 bases for V and 0 bases for J; bases not matched to a gene: 2. The CDR3 reads CASSVGLAGGSTDTQYF. The CDR3 coding sequence is TGTGCCAGCAGCGTAGGCCTAGCGGGAGGGAGCACAGATACGCAGTATTTT.

The chain links TRBV27 to TRBJ2-7; TRBD2 aligns across 12 bases. Losses at the gene ends were 4 bases for V and 2 bases for J; bases not matched to a gene: 6. The CDR3 consists of 16 residues. Germline lookup yields CDR1 MNHEY and CDR2 SMNVEV (reference sequence). The CDR3 bases are TGTGCCAGCAGTTCGATGACTAGCGGGAGTCCCTACGAGCAGTACTTC. It translates to CASSSMTSGSPYEQYF.

The chain employs TRBV5-1 and TRBJ2-1, with D unresolved. Trimming pared 1 base from V and 3 bases from J, leaving 8 bases between. Germline assignment: CDR1 SGHRS and CDR2 YFSETQ. The CDR3 totals 14 residues. CDR3 DNA sequence: TGCGCCAGCAGCTTGTCAAACGGCTACAATGAGCAGTTCTTC. Amino acid sequence: CASSLSNGYNEQFF.

The rearrangement joins TRBV4-2 to TRBJ2-2; 8 bases map to TRBD2. The CDR3 is 14 residues long. V trimming: 7 bases; J trimming: 3 bases; junction bases outside the gene matches: 4. Germline V lookup: CDR1 LGHNA, CDR2 YNFKEQ. The CDR3 loop is CASTGGKDTGELFF. The CDR3 bases are TGTGCCAGCACGGGGGGGAAGGACACCGGGGAGCTGTTTTTT.

The CDR3 protein is CASSLSGSPEQYF. The CDR3, as DNA: TGCGCCAGCAGCTTAAGCGGGAGTCCCGAGCAGTACTTC. The chain recombines TRBV5-1 with TRBJ2-7, with 8 bases matching TRBD2. The CDR3 sequence is 13 residues long. Per the germline V gene, CDR1 is SGHRS and CDR2 is YFSETQ. With V trimmed by 2 bases and J by 6 bases, 4 bases remained unmatched.

J is TRBJ1-4 and V is TRBV20-1; D is unclear. The germline CDR1 and CDR2 sequences are DFQATT and SNEGSKA (reference sequence). There are 11 residues in the CDR3. With 2 bases removed from V and 8 bases from J, the gap between germline ends came to 6 bases. For the CDR3, the DNA is TGCAGTGCTAGAATGGAGGAAAAACTGTTTTTT. This encodes CSARMEEKLFF.

V usage is TRBV5-1 and J usage is TRBJ1-2; 7 nucleotides match TRBD1. V trimming: 5 bases; J trimming: 3 bases; junction bases outside the gene matches: 7. This CDR3 is 14 amino acids long. The germline CDR1 and CDR2 sequences are SGHRS and YFSETQ. The CDR3 coding sequence is TGCGCCAGCAGAATTGGGACAGCAGACTATGGCTACACCTTC. Amino acid sequence: CASRIGTADYGYTF. Using reference TRBV5-1 and TRBJ1-2 for the parts outside the CDR3, the full variable domain is KAGVTQTPRYLIKTRGQQVTLSCSPISGHRSVSWYQQTPGQGLQFLFEYFSETQRNKGNFPGRFSGRQFSNSRSEMNVSTLELGDSALYLCASRIGTADYGYTFGSGTRLTVV.

This clone showed up just once. The gene calls are TRBV28 and TRBJ2-7, with TRBD1 as a possible D gene (6 bases). Germline V lookup: CDR1 MDHEN, CDR2 SYDVKM. CDR3 length: 15 residues. The V end lost 8 bases, the J end lost 0 bases, and 17 bases lay between the germline ends. Written as DNA, the CDR3 is TGTGCCAGCTTTAGGCAGGGGCACAGCTCCTACGAGCAGTACTTC. Protein: CASFRQGHSSYEQYF.

The chain uses TRBV6-1 and TRBJ2-1, with 10 positions matching TRBD1. The CDR3 contains 16 residues. Germline values: CDR1 MNHNS, CDR2 SASEGT. V was pared by 6 bases and J by 2 bases, with 7 bases of the junction left unmatched. The CDR3 sequence is CASREPGQGTYNEQFF. The CDR3 DNA sequence: TGTGCCAGCAGGGAACCGGGACAGGGGACCTACAATGAGCAGTTCTTC.

V is TRBV2 and J is TRBJ2-1; D may be TRBD2 (5 bases). V was trimmed by 2 bases and J by 4 bases, leaving 9 bases between them. This CDR3 spans 14 amino acids. Germline CDR1 reads SNHLY; CDR2 reads FYNNEI. CDR3 sequence reads: CASSEWRRYNEQFF. The CDR3, as DNA: TGTGCCAGCAGTGAATGGAGGCGATACAATGAGCAGTTCTTC.

The chain couples TRBV5-4 to TRBJ1-1; D ambiguous. Germline assignment: CDR1 SGHNT and CDR2 YYREEE (reference sequence). The CDR3 loop spans 15 amino acids. V gave up 2 bases and J gave up 1 base, with 12 bases separating them. DNA of the CDR3: TGTGCCAGCAGCTTAGCTTTAAAGAAGAACACTGAAGCTTTCTTT. Translated: CASSLALKKNTEAFF.

This clone has just a few counts. The chain employs TRBV28 and TRBJ2-2; no definite D call. Trimming shortened V by 6 bases and J by 3 bases, and 11 bases separated the two germline ends. In germline, CDR1 is MDHEN, CDR2 SYDVKM. This CDR3 region has 14 residues. The CDR3 here is CASRFSWDTGELFF. CDR3 nucleotide sequence: TGTGCCAGCAGGTTTTCCTGGGACACCGGGGAGCTGTTTTTT.